This T cell receptor beta chain was identified in a study of graft-versus-host responses after intestinal transplantation. Study information: Transplants were multivisceral, liver-intestinal, or isolated intestinal. Tacrolimus plus steroids were given to all recipients for about three years, preceded by anti-thymocyte globulin induction.

TCRdb keeps only in-frame clones here, not all; method: immunoSEQ multiplex PCR. The sample lists some 85,000 clones, 85% to 95% occurring once. V lost 2 bases, J lost 2 bases, and 6 bases stayed unmatched. Germline V gives CDR1 LNHNV, CDR2 YYDKDF (reference sequence). This CDR3 has 16 residues. Concerning this clone: What it binds is unknown.

Regarding the study as a whole: Recipient bone marrow held GvH clones, some seen earlier in ileum or blood. Early post-transplant HvG declines were associated with peak circulating GvH clone levels.

This rearrangement joins TRBV15 to TRBJ2-3; TRBD2 matches at 8 bases. This receptor was identified in a human donor who was the organ donor for an intestinal transplant. Material: unstimulated CD8+ T cells sorted from spleen or lymph node cells, obtained before transplant. CDR3 DNA sequence: TGTGCCACCAGCAGACGCGAGCGGGGGCACACAGATACGCAGTATTTT. Its translation: CATSRRERGHTDTQYF.